This TCR beta chain was found in a study of cytomegalovirus exposure and HLA in healthy donors. CDR1 MNHNS and CDR2 SASEGT come from the germline V gene. Trimming removed 7 bases from V and 5 bases from J; junction bases left unmatched: 5. The CDR3 is 14 residues long. Vbeta (60) and Jbeta (13) primers were used in the PCR. Some clones are missing from TCRdb's copy, which holds only in-frame ones; the method was immunoSEQ multiplex PCR. The data show under 200,000 clones, 79% seen once. The chain joins TRBV6-1 to TRBJ2-5; 12 bases are a match to TRBD2. Input material: PBMCs. The sequence was obtained from a woman between 40 and 50 years old in good health and CMV-seronegative. CDR3 sequence (DNA): TGTGCCAGCACCCCGGGACTAGCGGGCGAGACCCAGTACTTC. Translation: CASTPGLAGETQYF.